This T cell receptor beta chain originates from a study of cytomegalovirus exposure and HLA in healthy donors. Whole-study context: Among over 300 genotyped donors, roughly 81% fell in the Caucasian-associated ancestry cluster. Overall study results and limits: CMV serostatus was the only immune exposure information that was available. Reports indicated that the classifier achieved high specificity and sensitivity in diagnosing cytomegalovirus status.

From germline, CDR1 is SGHDT and CDR2 YYEEEE. V lost 0 bases to trimming and J lost 6 bases, with 16 bases between them. There are 16 residues in the CDR3. To note about this clone: The antigen remains unidentified.

The PCR made use of 60 Vbeta and 13 Jbeta primers. Some clones are missing from TCRdb's copy, which holds only in-frame ones; the method was immunoSEQ multiplex PCR. This table has 150,000 to 200,000 clones, around 90% appearing once. The chain recombines TRBV5-6 with TRBJ2-1; weak D call: TRBD2 (6 bases). The TCR sequence derives from a boy aged 2 to 9 in good health and CMV-seronegative. The specimen sequenced was PBMCs. The CDR3 DNA follows: TGTGCCAGCAGCTTGGCCAAGGTGGGAGGCCGCAATGAGCAGTTCTTC. Its protein product is CASSLAKVGGRNEQFF.